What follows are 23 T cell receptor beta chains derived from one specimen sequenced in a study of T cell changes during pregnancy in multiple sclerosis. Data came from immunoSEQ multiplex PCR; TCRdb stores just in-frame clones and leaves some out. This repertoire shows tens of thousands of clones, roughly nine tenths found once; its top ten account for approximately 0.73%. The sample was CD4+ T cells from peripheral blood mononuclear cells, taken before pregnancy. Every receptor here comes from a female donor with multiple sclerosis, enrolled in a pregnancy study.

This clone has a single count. This chain's CDR3 is CASSLGLAGVPYEQYF. Written as DNA, the CDR3 is TGTGCCAGCAGTTTGGGCCTAGCGGGGGTTCCCTACGAGCAGTACTTC. This chain joins TRBV6-6 and TRBJ2-7; TRBD2 aligns across 10 bases. In germline, CDR1 is MNHNY, CDR2 SVGAGI (reference sequence). V was clipped by 4 bases and J by 2 bases; unmatched bases: 8. This CDR3 has 16 amino acids.

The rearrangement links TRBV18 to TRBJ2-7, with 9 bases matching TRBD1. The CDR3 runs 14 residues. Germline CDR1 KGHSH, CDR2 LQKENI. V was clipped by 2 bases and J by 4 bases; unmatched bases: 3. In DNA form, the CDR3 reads TGTGCCAGCTCACCAGGACAGGGGAGGTACGAGCAGTACTTC. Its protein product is CASSPGQGRYEQYF.

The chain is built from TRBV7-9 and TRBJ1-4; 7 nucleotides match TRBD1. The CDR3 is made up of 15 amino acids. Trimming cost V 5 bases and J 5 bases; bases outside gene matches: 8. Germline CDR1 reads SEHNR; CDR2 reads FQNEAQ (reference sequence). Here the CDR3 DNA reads TGTGCCAGCAGCCGCCGGGGACAGAGGAATGAAAAACTGTTTTTT. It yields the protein CASSRRGQRNEKLFF.

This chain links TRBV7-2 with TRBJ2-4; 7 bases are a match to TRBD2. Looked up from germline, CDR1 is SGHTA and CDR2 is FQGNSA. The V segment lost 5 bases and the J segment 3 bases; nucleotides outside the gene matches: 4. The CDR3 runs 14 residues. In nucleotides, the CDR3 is TGTGCCAGCAGCCCGCGGGGGAGCAAAAACATTCAGTACTTC. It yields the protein CASSPRGSKNIQYF.

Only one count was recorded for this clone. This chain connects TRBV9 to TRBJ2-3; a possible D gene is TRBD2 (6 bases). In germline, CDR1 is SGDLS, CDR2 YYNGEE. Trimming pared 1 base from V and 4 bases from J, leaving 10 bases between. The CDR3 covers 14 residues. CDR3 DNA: TGTGCCAGCAGCGTACACGGGAGCGCAGATACGCAGTATTTT. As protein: CASSVHGSADTQYF.

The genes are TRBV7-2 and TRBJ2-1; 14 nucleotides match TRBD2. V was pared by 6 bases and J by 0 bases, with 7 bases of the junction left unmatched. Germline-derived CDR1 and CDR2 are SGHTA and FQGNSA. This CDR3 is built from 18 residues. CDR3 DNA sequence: TGTGCCAGCAGGTCCGGGACTAGCGGGGGTAACTCCTACAATGAGCAGTTCTTC. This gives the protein CASRSGTSGGNSYNEQFF.

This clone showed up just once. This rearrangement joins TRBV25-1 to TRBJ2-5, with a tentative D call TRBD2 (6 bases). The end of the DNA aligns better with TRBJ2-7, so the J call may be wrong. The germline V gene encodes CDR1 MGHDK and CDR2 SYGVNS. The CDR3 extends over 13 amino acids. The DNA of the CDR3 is TGTGCCAGCAGCCCGGGAGCTACCTACGAGCAGTACTTC. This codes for CASSPGATYEQYF.

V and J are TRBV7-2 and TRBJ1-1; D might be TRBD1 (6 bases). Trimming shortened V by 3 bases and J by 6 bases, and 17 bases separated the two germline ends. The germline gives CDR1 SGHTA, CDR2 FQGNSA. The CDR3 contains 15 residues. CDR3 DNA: TGTGCCAGCAGCTTGAGTTGGCAGGGGTTGTCTGAAGCTTTCTTT. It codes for CASSLSWQGLSEAFF.

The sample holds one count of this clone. The DNA of the CDR3 is TGTGCCAGCAGCTTAGAGGGGAAACGCACAGATACGCAGTATTTT. Protein product: CASSLEGKRTDTQYF. The genes are TRBV7-9 and TRBJ2-3; D perhaps matches TRBD1 (5 bases). V was shortened by 1 base and J by 1 base, with 9 bases between the two germline ends. Germline loops: CDR1 SEHNR, CDR2 FQNEAQ (reference sequence). This CDR3 region has 15 residues.

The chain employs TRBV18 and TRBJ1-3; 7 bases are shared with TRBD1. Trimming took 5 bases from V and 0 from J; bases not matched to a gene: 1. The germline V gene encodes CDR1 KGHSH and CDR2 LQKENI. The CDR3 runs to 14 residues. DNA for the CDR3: TGTGCCAGCTCAGGGGACAGCTCTGGAAACACCATATATTTT. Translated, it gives CASSGDSSGNTIYF.

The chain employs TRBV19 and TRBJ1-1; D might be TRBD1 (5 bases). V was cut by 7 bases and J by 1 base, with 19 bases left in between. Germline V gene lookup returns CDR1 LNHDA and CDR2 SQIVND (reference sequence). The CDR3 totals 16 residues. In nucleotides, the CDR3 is TGTGCCAGTACCCCCCGAGGAGGGGTCGGGAACACTGAAGCTTTCTTT. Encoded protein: CASTPRGGVGNTEAFF.

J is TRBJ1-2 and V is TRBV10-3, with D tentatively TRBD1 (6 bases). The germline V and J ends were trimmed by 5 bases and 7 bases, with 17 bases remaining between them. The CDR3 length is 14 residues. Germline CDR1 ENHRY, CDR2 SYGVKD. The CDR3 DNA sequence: TGTGCCATCAGTACCACAGGGCAGACGGCTGGCTACACCTTC. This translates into CAISTTGQTAGYTF.

CDR3 in DNA: TGTGCCAGTAGTACAGGGGCTGGTAATTCACCCCTCCACTTT. It specifies CASSTGAGNSPLHF. The V and J genes are TRBV19 and TRBJ1-6; tentatively, D is TRBD1 (6 bases). Germline V CDR1 and CDR2: LNHDA, SQIVND (reference sequence). V lost 4 bases and J lost 6, with 10 bases in between. The CDR3 is 14 amino acids.

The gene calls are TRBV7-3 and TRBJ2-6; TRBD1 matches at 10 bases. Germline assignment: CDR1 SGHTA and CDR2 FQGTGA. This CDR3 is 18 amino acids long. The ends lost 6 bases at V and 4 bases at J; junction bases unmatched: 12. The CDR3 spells CASRWTGGVVTGANVLTF. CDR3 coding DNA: TGTGCCAGCAGATGGACAGGGGGAGTGGTTACCGGGGCCAACGTCCTGACTTTC.

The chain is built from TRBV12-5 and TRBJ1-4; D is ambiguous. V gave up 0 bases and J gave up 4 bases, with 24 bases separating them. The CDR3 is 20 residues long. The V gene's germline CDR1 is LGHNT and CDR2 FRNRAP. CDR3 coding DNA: TGTGCTAGTGGTTTGGTACCGTCTCAGGAGGTAACCCGGTTTAATGAAAAACTGTTTTTT. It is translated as CASGLVPSQEVTRFNEKLFF.

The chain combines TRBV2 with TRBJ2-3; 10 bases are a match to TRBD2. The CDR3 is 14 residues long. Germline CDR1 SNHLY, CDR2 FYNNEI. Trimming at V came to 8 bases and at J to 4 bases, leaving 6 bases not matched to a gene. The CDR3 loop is CASRSGGGPDTQYF. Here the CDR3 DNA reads TGTGCCAGCCGCAGCGGGGGGGGACCAGATACGCAGTATTTT.

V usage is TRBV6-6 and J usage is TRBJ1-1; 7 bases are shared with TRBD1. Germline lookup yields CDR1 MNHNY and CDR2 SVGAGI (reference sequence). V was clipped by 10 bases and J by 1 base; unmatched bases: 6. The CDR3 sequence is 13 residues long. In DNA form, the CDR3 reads TGTGCCACCCAAGGGACAGCGAACACTGAAGCTTTCTTT. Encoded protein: CATQGTANTEAFF.

For the CDR3, the DNA is TGTGCCAGCAGCTTAGATCCGAGTCAGCCCCAGCATTTT. This translates into CASSLDPSQPQHF. The J gene is TRBJ1-5, the V gene TRBV11-2; D gene uncertain. The CDR3 is 13 amino acids. V lost 0 bases, J lost 6 bases, and 6 bases lay in between. Germline CDR1 SGHAT, CDR2 FQNNGV.

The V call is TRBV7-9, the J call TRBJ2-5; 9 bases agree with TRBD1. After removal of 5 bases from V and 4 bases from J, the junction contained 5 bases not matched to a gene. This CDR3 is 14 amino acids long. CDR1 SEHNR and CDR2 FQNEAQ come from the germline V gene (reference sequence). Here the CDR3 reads CASSPRQGGETQYF. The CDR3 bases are TGTGCCAGCAGCCCGCGACAGGGGGGAGAGACCCAGTACTTC.

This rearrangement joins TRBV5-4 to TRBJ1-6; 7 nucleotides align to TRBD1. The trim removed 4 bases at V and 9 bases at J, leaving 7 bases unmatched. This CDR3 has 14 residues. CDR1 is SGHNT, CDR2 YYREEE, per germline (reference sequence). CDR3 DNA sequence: TGTGCCAGCAGCCTCAGGGGGATCGGTTCACCCCTCCACTTT. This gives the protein CASSLRGIGSPLHF.

CDR3: CASSLAPGQGRETQYF. The CDR3 DNA follows: TGTGCCAGCAGCTTAGCCCCGGGACAGGGTAGGGAGACCCAGTACTTC. The chain joins TRBV7-2 to TRBJ2-5, with 9 bases aligning to TRBD1. Trimming removed 0 bases from V and 5 bases from J; junction bases left unmatched: 7. Germline V gives CDR1 SGHTA, CDR2 FQGNSA. This CDR3 has 16 amino acids.

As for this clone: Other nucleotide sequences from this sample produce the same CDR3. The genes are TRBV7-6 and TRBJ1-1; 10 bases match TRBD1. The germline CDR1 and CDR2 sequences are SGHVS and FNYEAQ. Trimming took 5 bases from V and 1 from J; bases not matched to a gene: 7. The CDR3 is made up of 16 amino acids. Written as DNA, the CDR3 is TGTGCCAGCAGCCAATCGACAGGGGGCGAGAACACTGAAGCTTTCTTT. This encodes CASSQSTGGENTEAFF.

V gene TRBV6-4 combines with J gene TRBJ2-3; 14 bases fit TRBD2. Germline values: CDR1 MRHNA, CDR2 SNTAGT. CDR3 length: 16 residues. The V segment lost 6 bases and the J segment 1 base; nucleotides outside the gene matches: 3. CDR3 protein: CASSPTSGGGTDTQYF. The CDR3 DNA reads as TGTGCCAGCAGCCCGACTAGCGGGGGGGGCACAGATACGCAGTATTTT.